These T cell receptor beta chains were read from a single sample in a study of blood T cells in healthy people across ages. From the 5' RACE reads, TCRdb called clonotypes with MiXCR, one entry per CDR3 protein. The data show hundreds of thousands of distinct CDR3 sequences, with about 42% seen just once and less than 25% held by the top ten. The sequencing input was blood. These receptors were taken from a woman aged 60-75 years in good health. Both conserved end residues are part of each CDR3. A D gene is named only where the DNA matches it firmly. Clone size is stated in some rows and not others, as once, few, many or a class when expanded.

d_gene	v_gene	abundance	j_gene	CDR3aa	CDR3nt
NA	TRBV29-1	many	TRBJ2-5	CSVEVGGETQYF	TGCAGCGTTGAAGTGGGGGGAGAGACCCAGTACTTC
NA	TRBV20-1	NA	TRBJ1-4	CSARDSETGSRFF	TGCAGTGCTAGAGATTCAGAGACAGGATCAAGGTTTTTT
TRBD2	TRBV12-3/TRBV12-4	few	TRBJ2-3	CASSAGLVYSDTQYF	TGTGCCAGCAGTGCGGGACTAGTGTACTCAGATACGCAGTATTTT
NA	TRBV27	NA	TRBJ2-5	CALPGGGETQYF	TGTGCTCTACCGGGTGGAGGAGAGACCCAGTACTTC
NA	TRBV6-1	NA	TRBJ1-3	CASSGQVSGNTIYF	TGTGCCAGCAGTGGACAAGTCTCTGGAAACACCATATATTTT
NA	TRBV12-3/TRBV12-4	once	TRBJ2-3	CASSPWSSLTDTQYF	TGTGCCAGCAGTCCGTGGTCTTCTTTAACAGATACGCAGTATTTT
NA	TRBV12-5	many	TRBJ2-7	CASGNSYEQYF	TGTGCTAGTGGAAACAGCTACGAGCAGTACTTC
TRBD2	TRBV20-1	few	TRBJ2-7	CSARGWGLAASYEQYF	TGCAGTGCTAGAGGATGGGGTCTAGCGGCGAGCTACGAGCAGTACTTC
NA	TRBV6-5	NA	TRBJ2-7	CASSLRQASYNEQYF	TGTGCCAGCAGTTTACGACAGGCCTCCTACAATGAGCAGTACTTC
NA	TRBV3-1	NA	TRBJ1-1	CASSQDVGGLNTEAFF	TGTGCCAGCAGCCAAGATGTCGGGGGATTAAACACTGAAGCTTTCTTT
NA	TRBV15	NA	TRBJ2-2	CATSRQQKTDGELFF	TGTGCCACCAGCAGACAACAGAAGACGGACGGGGAGCTGTTTTTT
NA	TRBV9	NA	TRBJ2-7	CASSVGTWTYEQYF	TGTGCCAGCAGCGTAGGGACTTGGACCTACGAGCAGTACTTC
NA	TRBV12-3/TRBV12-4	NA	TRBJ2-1	CASSLSRYDEQFF	TGTGCCAGCAGTTTAAGCAGGTACGATGAGCAGTTCTTC
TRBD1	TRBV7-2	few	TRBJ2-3	CASSPRTGLLVSTDTQYF	TGTGCCAGCAGCCCCAGGACAGGGCTCCTGGTCAGCACAGATACGCAGTATTTT
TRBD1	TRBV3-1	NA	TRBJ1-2	CASSQGDRNHYGYTF	TGTGCCAGCAGCCAAGGGGACAGGAACCACTATGGCTACACCTTC
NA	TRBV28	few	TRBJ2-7	CASSLGRVGEYEQYF	TGTGCCAGCAGTTTAGGGCGGGTGGGGGAGTACGAGCAGTACTTC